The 20 T cell receptor beta chains below were found in one sample sequenced in a study of tumor-infiltrating lymphocytes in localized non-small cell lung cancer. TCRdb's table, derived via immunoSEQ multiplex PCR, lists solely in-frame clones and lacks some. The sample lists 10,000 to 15,000 clones, under 90% seen once, with under 9.5% in the top ten. The material sequenced was lung tumor tissue. Receptors originate from a human donor with non-small cell lung cancer.

This rearrangement joins TRBV7-9 to TRBJ2-7; D remains ambiguous. Trimming took off 5 bases at V and 2 bases at J, with 16 bases between the two ends. CDR1 and CDR2 from the germline V gene are SEHNR and FQNEAQ (reference sequence). This CDR3 has 15 amino acids. CDR3 amino acids: CASSTSPRAPYEQYF. In DNA, the CDR3 is TGTGCCAGCAGCACCTCCCCTCGGGCTCCCTACGAGCAGTACTTC.

The V and J genes are TRBV19 and TRBJ2-2, with D perhaps being TRBD1 or TRBD2 (6 bases each). There are 13 residues in the CDR3. In germline, CDR1 is LNHDA, CDR2 SQIVND (reference sequence). The V gene lost 4 bases and the J gene lost 6 bases, with 9 bases spanning the gap. CDR3 residues: CASSKEGAGELFF. CDR3 coding DNA: TGTGCCAGTAGTAAGGAGGGGGCCGGGGAGCTGTTTTTT.

The chain uses TRBV7-9 and TRBJ2-3; maybe TRBD2 (6 bases). Trimming stripped 2 bases from V and 6 bases from J, with 12 bases between. The CDR3 is 14 residues long. CDR1 and CDR2 (germline): SEHNR, FQNEAQ (reference sequence). CDR3 nucleotide sequence: TGTGCCAGCAGCTTAACGGAGGGGATCGATACGCAGTATTTT. This sequence encodes CASSLTEGIDTQYF.

The rearrangement joins TRBV6-6 to TRBJ2-2; TRBD2 agrees at 14 bases. Germline trimming cut 2 bases from V and 7 bases from J; bases unmatched to any gene: 0. Germline values: CDR1 MNHNY, CDR2 SVGAGI (reference sequence). The CDR3 extends over 15 amino acids. CDR3 loop: CASSYGTSGSGELFF. In DNA, the CDR3 is TGTGCCAGCAGTTACGGGACTAGCGGGAGCGGGGAGCTGTTTTTT.

The chain carries TRBV10-3 and TRBJ1-3; a weak D match, TRBD1 (6 bases). Germline-derived CDR1 and CDR2 are ENHRY and SYGVKD. Trimming removed 5 bases from V and 3 bases from J, with 17 bases in between. CDR3 size: 16 residues. Written as DNA, the CDR3 is TGTGCCATCAGTCAGAGAAAGCCAGGGGATGGAAACACCATATATTTT. Its translation is CAISQRKPGDGNTIYF.

The chain couples TRBV6-5 to TRBJ1-2; D not certain. Germline assignment: CDR1 MNHEY and CDR2 SVGAGI. The V and J ends lost 5 bases and 5 bases respectively, with 15 bases between them. This CDR3 contains 14 residues. The CDR3 DNA follows: TGTGCCAGCAGTGACGGGGTTCTTGGGTATGGCTACACCTTC. Translated, it gives CASSDGVLGYGYTF.

This chain uses TRBV7-2 with TRBJ2-5; TRBD1 might be the D (5 bases). With 3 bases removed from V and 5 bases from J, the gap between germline ends came to 13 bases. The CDR3 sequence is 14 residues long. Germline assignment: CDR1 SGHTA and CDR2 FQGNSA. CDR3 sequence: CASSFDSAGETQYF. CDR3 nucleotides: TGTGCCAGCAGCTTCGACTCCGCAGGGGAGACCCAGTACTTC.

This clone was seen a few times. This rearrangement joins TRBV6-5 to TRBJ2-7; 7 bases are a match to TRBD2. Germline V gene lookup returns CDR1 MNHEY and CDR2 SVGAGI. This CDR3 is 15 amino acids long. V lost 5 bases to trimming and J lost 3 bases; unmatched junction nucleotides: 10. CDR3 sequence: CASSTPEAGLYEQYF. The DNA of the CDR3 is TGTGCCAGCAGTACCCCCGAAGCGGGACTCTACGAGCAGTACTTC.

The V gene is TRBV4-1, the J gene TRBJ2-7; 8 positions agree with TRBD2. Trimming at V came to 1 base and at J to 4 bases, leaving 3 bases not matched to a gene. The CDR3 is 14 amino acids. Germline CDR1 MGHRA, CDR2 YSYEKL. Here the CDR3 reads CASSQAGGGYEQYF. CDR3 sequence (DNA): TGCGCCAGCAGCCAAGCCGGGGGGGGTTACGAGCAGTACTTC.

The chain uses TRBV6-1 and TRBJ1-5, with TRBD1 identical over 7 bases. The CDR3 contains 15 residues. J gave up 4 bases and V 6 bases, and 9 bases lay outside the gene matches. CDR1 and CDR2 from the germline V gene are MNHNS and SASEGT. The DNA for the CDR3 is TGTGCCAGCAGGGCATCGACAGGGAGGAATCAGCCCCAGCATTTT. The encoded protein is CASRASTGRNQPQHF.

This clone was counted a single time. The chain joins TRBV28 to TRBJ2-4; TRBD1 is a possible D gene (5 bases). In germline, CDR1 is MDHEN, CDR2 SYDVKM. The ends were cut back, 8 bases at V and 6 bases at J, with 17 bases in the middle. The CDR3 spans 14 residues. The CDR3 spells CASLDSLWGNIQYF. For the CDR3, the DNA is TGTGCCAGCCTAGACAGCCTCTGGGGAAACATTCAGTACTTC.

The chain joins TRBV7-8 to TRBJ2-7, with D possibly being TRBD1 (7 bases). Trimming cost V 4 bases and J 6 bases, with 22 bases left between them. Germline V gene sequence: CDR1 SGHVS, CDR2 FQNEAQ. This CDR3 region has 16 residues. The CDR3 sequence: CASSSTAQGGTGEQYF. The CDR3 region has the DNA TGTGCCAGCAGCTCAACCGCTCAGGGGGGCACGGGCGAGCAGTACTTC. The full variable domain, in which reference TRBV7-8 and TRBJ2-7 provide the parts outside the CDR3, is GAGVSQSPRYKVAKRGQDVALRCDPISGHVSLFWYQQALGQGPEFLTYFQNEAQLDKSGLPSDRFFAERPEGSVSTLKIQRTQQEDSAVYLCASSSTAQGGTGEQYFGPGTRLTVT.

This clone is judged medium-sized. This sequence joins TRBV6-1 and TRBJ2-1, with 10 positions matching TRBD1. This CDR3 is 15 amino acids long. Germline V gives CDR1 MNHNS, CDR2 SASEGT. The ends lost 1 base at V and 5 bases at J; junction bases unmatched: 2. CDR3 sequence (DNA): TGTGCCAGCAGTGAAGGGACAGGGGGACACAATGAGCAGTTCTTC. As protein: CASSEGTGGHNEQFF.

The rearrangement links TRBV5-6 to TRBJ2-3; D remains unclear. The CDR3 has 15 residues. Trimming pared 0 bases from V and 1 base from J, leaving 9 bases between. The germline V gene encodes CDR1 SGHDT and CDR2 YYEEEE. The CDR3 loop reads CASSLVGSRTDTQYF. CDR3 coding DNA: TGTGCCAGCAGCTTGGTCGGCAGCCGCACAGATACGCAGTATTTT.

The gene calls are TRBV7-6 and TRBJ1-2; tentatively, D is TRBD1 (5 bases). Trimming shortened V by 5 bases and J by 1 base, and 8 bases separated the two germline ends. Looked up from germline, CDR1 is SGHVS and CDR2 is FNYEAQ. This CDR3 spans 13 amino acids. The CDR3 loop is CASSPGLNYGYTF. The CDR3 DNA reads as TGTGCCAGCAGCCCGGGACTTAACTATGGCTACACCTTC.

The V and J genes are TRBV7-8 and TRBJ2-5; tentatively, D is TRBD1 or TRBD2 (5 bases each). Per germline, CDR1 SGHVS and CDR2 FQNEAQ. The V and J ends lost 7 bases and 5 bases respectively, with 20 bases between them. There are 15 residues in the CDR3. DNA for the CDR3: TGTGCCAGCAAGCAAGGGTTATGGGGCGGGGAGACCCAGTACTTC. This translates into CASKQGLWGGETQYF.

J is TRBJ2-7 and V is TRBV28; D call uncertain. Germline V gives CDR1 MDHEN, CDR2 SYDVKM. This CDR3 has 15 amino acids. Trimming removed 6 bases from V and 3 bases from J, with 18 bases in between. CDR3 DNA sequence: TGTGCCAGCAGCTCCCCCTGGGCTAGGGACTACGAGCAGTACTTC. Amino acids: CASSSPWARDYEQYF. Full variable domain (outside the CDR3, taken from reference TRBV28 and TRBJ2-7): DVKVTQSSRYLVKRTGEKVFLECVQDMDHENMFWYRQDPGLGLRLIYFSYDVKMKEKGDIPEGYSVSREKKERFSLILESASTNQTSMYLCASSSPWARDYEQYFGPGTRLTVT.

Remarks on this clone: One end of the junction is discordant with germline, which a read error may explain. The chain couples TRBV30 to TRBJ1-3; D may be TRBD1 (6 bases). Germline lookup yields CDR1 GTSNPN and CDR2 SVGIG (reference sequence). CDR3 size: 13 residues. CDR3 protein: CAWNRGERNTTYF. The DNA for the CDR3 is TGTGCCTGGAATAGGGGGGAGAGAAACACCACATATTTT.

The chain has TRBV2 and TRBJ1-5, with 8 positions matching TRBD1. V was clipped by 3 bases and J by 5 bases; unmatched bases: 3. This CDR3 contains 14 residues. Germline CDR1 and CDR2: SNHLY and FYNNEI. The CDR3 is CASSENRGDQPQHF. DNA of the CDR3: TGTGCCAGCAGTGAGAACAGGGGGGATCAGCCCCAGCATTTT.

A few counts support this clone. The chain joins TRBV2 to TRBJ1-4; possibly TRBD1 for D (5 bases). The CDR3 extends over 12 amino acids. CDR1 is SNHLY and CDR2 is FYNNEI in the germline V gene. V shed 6 bases and J shed 7 bases, with 9 bases lying between them. Here the CDR3 reads CASSGQGEKLFF. In nucleotides, the CDR3 is TGTGCCAGCAGCGGGCAGGGTGAAAAACTGTTTTTT.